This T cell receptor (beta chain) was retrieved from a study of blood T cell repertoires in COVID-19. Study information: Sites across the United States, Italy and Spain contributed samples from acute and convalescent COVID-19.

The CDR3 loop spans 15 amino acids. From germline, CDR1 is SGHRS and CDR2 YFSETQ. V gave up 4 bases and J gave up 1 base; unmatched junction bases: 1. This clone was picked up one time. TCRdb keeps only in-frame clones here, not all; method: immunoSEQ multiplex PCR. The table records about 480,000 clones, roughly nine tenths of them present only once. Sequencing was performed on peripheral blood. The rearrangement uses TRBV5-1 and TRBJ2-1, with 11 bases that match TRBD2. This clonotype was sampled from a man aged 18 to 35 with COVID-19, enrolled during active disease. The CDR3 sequence is CASSPSGRSYNEQFF. For the CDR3, the DNA is TGCGCCAGCAGCCCTAGCGGGAGGTCCTACAATGAGCAGTTCTTC.